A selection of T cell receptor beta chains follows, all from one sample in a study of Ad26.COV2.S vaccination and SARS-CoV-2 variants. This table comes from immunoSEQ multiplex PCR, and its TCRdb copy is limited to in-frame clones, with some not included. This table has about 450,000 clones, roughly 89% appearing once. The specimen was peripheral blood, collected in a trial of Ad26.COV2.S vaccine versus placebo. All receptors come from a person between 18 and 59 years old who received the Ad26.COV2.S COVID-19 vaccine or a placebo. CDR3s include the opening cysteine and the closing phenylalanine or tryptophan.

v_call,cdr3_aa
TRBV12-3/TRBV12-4,CATTGSSNQPQHF
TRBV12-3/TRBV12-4,CASRNTGKDTQYF
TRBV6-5,CASKRGAPDKNIQYF
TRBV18,CASSPPWVGSYEQYF
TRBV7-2,CASSLASGGWAGELFF
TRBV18,CASSLGQGDTQYF
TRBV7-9,CASSDRDRGSYNSPLHF
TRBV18,CASSPGGSLEAFF
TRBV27,CASSLSGAGPTNEKLFF
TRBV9,CASSVATGAQLFF
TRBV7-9,CASTDRSGEKLFF
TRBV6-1,CASNPGNSPLHF
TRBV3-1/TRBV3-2,CASSHHTDTQYF
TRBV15,CATSRANPNYGYTF
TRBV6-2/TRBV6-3,CASSRTGGDYGYTF
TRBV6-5,CASMSRVGNEQFF
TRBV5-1,CASSNAPGGSTEAFF
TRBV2,CASSEGQGWYGYTF
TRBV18,CASSPPGWNYGYTF
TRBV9,CASSAGLAVYEQYF
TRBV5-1,CASSLGLVLAGELFF
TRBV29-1,CSVRRLADSYEQYF
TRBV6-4,CASSPDRLGGGAFF
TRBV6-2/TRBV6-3,CASSHHGDPTDTQYF
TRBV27,CASSKGPGAGDNEQFF
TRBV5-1,CASSLERGGRDEQFF
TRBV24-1,CATSDTAGRDTQYF
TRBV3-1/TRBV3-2,CASSQEWGQHYGYTF
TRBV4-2,CASSRPGLADKETQYF
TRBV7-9,CASSSYSSGVDTQYF
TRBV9,CASSVIPIGELFF
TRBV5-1,CASSPGQGGTEAFF
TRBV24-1,CATSGVGGSEEEKLFF
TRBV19,CASSWTGFNEQFF
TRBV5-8,CASSLVIHATNEKLFF
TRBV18,CASSGDSSLSLHF
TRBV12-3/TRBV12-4,CASSHGGTDTQYF
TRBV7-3,CASSLFPSSYNEQFF